These 30 T cell receptor beta chains were all obtained from the same sample, sequenced in a study of PD-1 blockade in mismatch repair-deficient tumors. Profiling relied on immunoSEQ multiplex PCR, and the TCRdb table lists in-frame clones only, not all of them. In the table there are 45,000 to 55,000 clones, approximately 84% of which are singletons. The specimen was peripheral blood, collected approximately 18 weeks after starting pembrolizumab. The receptors here all came from an adult with mismatch repair-deficient cancer.

The chain uses TRBV7-8 and TRBJ2-1; 8 nucleotides align to TRBD2. There are 14 residues in the CDR3. CDR1 and CDR2 from the germline V gene are SGHVS and FQNEAQ. Trimming at V came to 5 bases and at J to 6 bases, leaving 6 bases not matched to a gene. CDR3 in amino acids: CASSRREASNEQFF. As DNA, the CDR3 is TGTGCCAGCAGCAGGCGGGAGGCCTCCAATGAGCAGTTCTTC.

The rearrangement links TRBV7-2 to TRBJ2-6; D is ambiguous. Germline V gene sequence: CDR1 SGHTA, CDR2 FQGNSA. This CDR3 spans 14 amino acids. Trimming took 1 base from V and 1 from J, leaving 2 bases between them. CDR3 region: CASSLVSGANVLTF. The CDR3 nucleotides are TGTGCCAGCAGCTTAGTTTCTGGGGCCAACGTCCTGACTTTC. The full variable domain, completed using reference TRBV7-2 and TRBJ2-6, is GAGVSQSPSNKVTEKGKDVELRCDPISGHTALYWYRQSLGQGLEFLIYFQGNSAPDKSGLPSDRFSAERTGGSVSTLTIQRTQQEDSAVYLCASSLVSGANVLTFGAGSRLTVL.

The chain employs TRBV19 and TRBJ1-2; no firm D call. Trimming left V 6 bases short and J 1 base short, with 18 bases between. CDR1 is LNHDA, CDR2 SQIVND, per germline (reference sequence). CDR3 length: 16 residues. This chain's CDR3 is CASRVLTIGNNYGYTF. In DNA, the CDR3 is TGTGCCAGTAGGGTCCTCACGATCGGGAATAACTATGGCTACACCTTC.

The table lists this clone with a few counts. V is TRBV5-5 and J is TRBJ2-2; a weak D match, TRBD2 (5 bases). The germline V and J ends were trimmed by 1 base and 6 bases, with 10 bases remaining between them. The germline V gene has CDR1 SGHKS and CDR2 YYEKEE (reference sequence). CDR3 length: 14 amino acids. The CDR3 protein is CASSLTLAAGELFF. The CDR3, as DNA: TGTGCCAGCAGCTTGACCCTAGCAGCCGGGGAGCTGTTTTTT.

The chain couples TRBV7-2 to TRBJ1-1, with TRBD1 identical over 10 bases. Germline assignment: CDR1 SGHTA and CDR2 FQGNSA. The CDR3 consists of 14 residues. The V gene end was trimmed by 4 bases and the J gene end by 6 bases; junction bases not matched to a gene: 5. The CDR3 spells CASSYGTGVPEAFF. In nucleotides, the CDR3 is TGTGCCAGCAGCTACGGGACAGGGGTCCCTGAAGCTTTCTTT. The full variable domain, with the rest looked up from reference TRBV7-2 and TRBJ1-1, is GAGVSQSPSNKVTEKGKDVELRCDPISGHTALYWYRQSLGQGLEFLIYFQGNSAPDKSGLPSDRFSAERTGGSVSTLTIQRTQQEDSAVYLCASSYGTGVPEAFFGQGTRLTVV.

In this sample, this clone turned up a few times. The J gene is TRBJ2-1, the V gene TRBV7-1, with D maybe TRBD2 (6 bases). TRBV7-1 is recorded as an ORF, its role being uncertain. V shed 5 bases and J shed 5 bases, with 10 bases lying between them. The CDR3 spans 13 residues. DNA for the CDR3: TGTGCCAGCAGCCTACTAGCCCACAATGAGCAGTTCTTC. This gives the protein CASSLLAHNEQFF.

The V gene is TRBV4-3, the J gene TRBJ1-1, with unresolved D. Trimming stripped 8 bases from V and 3 bases from J, with 16 bases between. Germline V CDR1 and CDR2: LGHNA, YSLEER. The length of the CDR3 is 14 residues. CDR3 bases: TGCGCCAGCTCCTTCAAGGTACTGGACACTGAAGCTTTCTTT. Amino acids: CASSFKVLDTEAFF.

V is TRBV7-9 and J is TRBJ1-2; TRBD1 is a possible D gene (5 bases). The germline V and J ends were trimmed by 8 bases and 0 bases, with 13 bases remaining between them. CDR1 and CDR2 (germline): SEHNR, FQNEAQ (reference sequence). The CDR3 runs 14 residues. CDR3 sequence reads: CASLRDGANYGYTF. The CDR3 DNA sequence: TGTGCCAGCTTGAGGGACGGAGCTAACTATGGCTACACCTTC.

J is TRBJ2-7 and V is TRBV5-4, with D unresolved. Trimming removed 4 bases from V and 6 bases from J, with 11 bases in between. CDR3 length equals 12 residues. Germline V lookup: CDR1 SGHNT, CDR2 YYREEE (reference sequence). Here the CDR3 DNA reads TGTGCCAGCAGCGCCGACGGGCGCGAGCAGTACTTC. This sequence encodes CASSADGREQYF.

This chain connects TRBV15 to TRBJ1-2; 8 positions match TRBD1. In germline, CDR1 is LNHNV, CDR2 YYDKDF (reference sequence). After removal of 3 bases from V and 8 bases from J, the junction contained 8 bases not matched to a gene. The CDR3 is 14 residues long. The CDR3 DNA sequence: TGTGCCACCAGCAGGAATCAGGGGGCGGAAGGCTACACCTTC. It is translated as CATSRNQGAEGYTF.

This clone was observed a few times. J is TRBJ1-1 and V is TRBV7-2; 10 bases fit TRBD1. There are 15 residues in the CDR3. Germline V gene sequence: CDR1 SGHTA, CDR2 FQGNSA. The ends lost 5 bases at V and 0 bases at J; junction bases unmatched: 3. CDR3 sequence: CASSPGQGMNTEAFF. The CDR3 bases are TGTGCCAGCAGCCCGGGACAGGGGATGAACACTGAAGCTTTCTTT.

This chain connects TRBV6-1 to TRBJ2-3; perhaps D is TRBD1 or TRBD2 (6 bases each). The CDR3 extends over 15 amino acids. V was shortened by 1 base and J by 2 bases, with 10 bases between the two germline ends. Per the germline V gene, CDR1 is MNHNS and CDR2 is SASEGT. Written as DNA, the CDR3 is TGTGCCAGCAGTGAAGGGGGGGCATACACAGATACGCAGTATTTT. It encodes CASSEGGAYTDTQYF.

The gene calls are TRBV2 and TRBJ1-5; the match to TRBD1 covers 7 bases. Germline CDR1 and CDR2: SNHLY and FYNNEI. The CDR3 contains 15 residues. J was trimmed by 0 bases and V by 3 bases; bases with no gene match: 2. CDR3: CASSEGQTSNQPQHF. CDR3 DNA: TGTGCCAGCAGTGAGGGACAGACTAGCAATCAGCCCCAGCATTTT.

V usage is TRBV7-2 and J usage is TRBJ2-5; TRBD2 matches 11 bases. In germline, CDR1 is SGHTA, CDR2 FQGNSA. The J segment lost 9 bases and the V segment lost 3 bases, leaving 6 bases of the junction unmatched. The CDR3 has 14 amino acids. The CDR3 here is CASSLTSGAGAQYF. The CDR3 DNA follows: TGTGCCAGCAGCTTGACTAGCGGGGCCGGGGCCCAGTACTTC. Full variable domain (remainder filled in from reference TRBV7-2 and TRBJ2-5): GAGVSQSPSNKVTEKGKDVELRCDPISGHTALYWYRQSLGQGLEFLIYFQGNSAPDKSGLPSDRFSAERTGGSVSTLTIQRTQQEDSAVYLCASSLTSGAGAQYFGPGTRLLVL.

The chain has TRBV19 and TRBJ1-5; D possibly corresponds to TRBD1 (6 bases). This CDR3 has 15 residues. The V end was cut by 1 base, the J end by 7 bases, with 14 bases between. Per the germline V gene, CDR1 is LNHDA and CDR2 is SQIVND (reference sequence). The DNA of the CDR3 is TGTGCCAGTAGTATAGTTGGGGGGCAGGAACAGCCCCAGCATTTT. Amino acids: CASSIVGGQEQPQHF.

This clone was detected only once. The chain couples TRBV19 to TRBJ2-3; tentatively, D is TRBD2 (6 bases). CDR1 is LNHDA and CDR2 is SQIVND in the germline V gene (reference sequence). The ends were cut back, 7 bases at V and 4 bases at J, with 15 bases in the middle. CDR3 size: 14 residues. CDR3 sequence reads: CASNGGGVADTQYF. The DNA of the CDR3 is TGTGCCAGTAACGGGGGAGGCGTAGCAGATACGCAGTATTTT.

V is TRBV5-6 and J is TRBJ2-3; D unclear. Germline values: CDR1 SGHDT, CDR2 YYEEEE. Trimming took off 0 bases at V and 10 bases at J, with 12 bases between the two ends. CDR3 size: 13 residues. CDR3 sequence (DNA): TGTGCCAGCAGCTTGGAAGGTCCCGCCGCGCAGTATTTT. As protein: CASSLEGPAAQYF. Drawing the rest from reference TRBV5-6 and TRBJ2-3, the complete variable domain is DAGVTQSPTHLIKTRGQQVTLRCSPKSGHDTVSWYQQALGQGPQFIFQYYEEEERQRGNFPDRFSGHQFPNYSSELNVNALLLGDSALYLCASSLEGPAAQYFGPGTRLTVL.

This rearrangement joins TRBV5-8 to TRBJ2-7; the D is unclear. The CDR3 has 11 residues. CDR1 is SGHTS, CDR2 YDEGEE, per germline. Between the trimmed V and J ends, which lost 8 bases and 3 bases, there was a span of 9 bases. Here the CDR3 DNA reads TGTGCCAGTCGGCCTTACTACGAGCAGTACTTC. Residues: CASRPYYEQYF.

The chain is built from TRBV5-4 and TRBJ1-1; 7 nucleotides agree with TRBD1. Germline V gene lookup returns CDR1 SGHNT and CDR2 YYREEE (reference sequence). CDR3 length equals 14 residues. J gave up 0 bases and V 1 base, and 0 bases lay outside the gene matches. CDR3 bases: TGTGCCAGCAGCTTGACAGGGGTGAACACTGAAGCTTTCTTT. The encoded protein is CASSLTGVNTEAFF.

The chain employs TRBV7-6 and TRBJ2-7; 13 bases map to TRBD2. J gave up 5 bases and V 2 bases, and 24 bases lay outside the gene matches. In germline, CDR1 is SGHVS, CDR2 FNYEAQ. This CDR3 has 22 residues. The CDR3 bases are TGTGCCAGCAGCTTATTACGGGACGGGACGACTGGACTAGCGGGAGTCATCCACGAGCAGTACTTC. Amino acid sequence: CASSLLRDGTTGLAGVIHEQYF. Based on the CDR3 plus reference TRBV7-6 and TRBJ2-7, the full variable domain is GAGVSQSPRYKVTKRGQDVALRCDPISGHVSLYWYRQALGQGPEFLTYFNYEAQQDKSGLPNDRFSAERPEGSISTLTIQRTEQRDSAMYRCASSLLRDGTTGLAGVIHEQYFGPGTRLTVT.

This clone was observed many times. V is TRBV14 and J is TRBJ1-2; D gene uncertain. Trimming pared 6 bases from V and 8 bases from J, leaving 16 bases between. The CDR3 is made up of 13 amino acids. The germline V gene has CDR1 SGHDN and CDR2 FVKESK. The chain's CDR3 is CASRPSDRRGYTF. The CDR3 DNA is TGTGCCAGCAGACCATCGGATCGGAGGGGCTACACCTTC.

The V gene is TRBV4-3, the J gene TRBJ2-2; D is unresolved. V was pared by 2 bases and J by 3 bases, with 19 bases between. This CDR3 contains 18 residues. Germline V gene sequence: CDR1 LGHNA, CDR2 YSLEER. CDR3 sequence reads: CASSQNDPVRADTGELFF. CDR3 DNA sequence: TGCGCCAGCAGCCAAAACGACCCGGTTAGGGCCGACACCGGGGAGCTGTTTTTT.

The chain employs TRBV6-1 and TRBJ2-3, with a possible D match to TRBD1 (7 bases). The V gene lost 2 bases and the J gene lost 3 bases, with 18 bases spanning the gap. The CDR3 runs 17 residues. Germline CDR1 MNHNS, CDR2 SASEGT. CDR3 coding DNA: TGTGCCAGCAGTGAATGGTTCGGGCAGGGGGGAACAGATACGCAGTATTTT. This encodes CASSEWFGQGGTDTQYF.

The rearrangement uses TRBV5-4 and TRBJ1-2; 7 nucleotides match TRBD1. This CDR3 has 19 residues. CDR1 and CDR2 from the germline V gene are SGHNT and YYREEE (reference sequence). V lost 2 bases and J lost 3; bases outside the gene matches: 19. The CDR3 loop reads CASSFPHIRDRTADYGYTF. The CDR3 DNA reads TGTGCCAGCAGCTTCCCTCATATACGGGACAGAACCGCTGACTATGGCTACACCTTC.

The CDR3 nucleotides read TGCGCCAGCAGCTTGGGGGTCGGGACCTCCTACAATGAGCAGTTCTTC. Translating gives CASSLGVGTSYNEQFF. The chain links TRBV5-1 to TRBJ2-1; perhaps D is TRBD1 or TRBD2 (5 bases each). Trimming took 0 bases from V and 0 from J, leaving 10 bases between them. Germline CDR1 is SGHRS and CDR2 is YFSETQ. The CDR3 covers 16 residues.

The J gene is TRBJ2-3, the V gene TRBV6-6; D is unclear. Trimming left V 6 bases short and J 0 bases short, with 10 bases between. Germline V CDR1 and CDR2: MNHNY, SVGAGI (reference sequence). The CDR3 covers 14 residues. For the CDR3, the DNA is TGTGCCAGCAGGCGACTCTATAGCACAGATACGCAGTATTTT. This encodes CASRRLYSTDTQYF.

The genes are TRBV2 and TRBJ2-2; 7 bases match TRBD1. The CDR3 totals 14 residues. The germline CDR1 and CDR2 sequences are SNHLY and FYNNEI. The ends lost 4 bases at V and 1 base at J; junction bases unmatched: 0. The CDR3 protein is CASSGQGNTGELFF. The CDR3 region has the DNA TGTGCCAGCAGTGGACAGGGGAACACCGGGGAGCTGTTTTTT.

This chain uses TRBV19 with TRBJ2-7, with 8 bases aligning to TRBD2. This CDR3 spans 14 amino acids. CDR1 LNHDA and CDR2 SQIVND come from the germline V gene (reference sequence). The junction had 6 bases not matched to a gene; V was cut back by 6 bases and J by 2 bases. The CDR3 DNA reads TGTGCCAGTAGCCGACTAGCGCGAACCTACGAGCAGTACTTC. Protein product: CASSRLARTYEQYF.

The V and J genes are TRBV4-1 and TRBJ2-3; 8 bases match TRBD1. CDR3 length: 18 residues. The ends lost 4 bases at V and 2 bases at J; junction bases unmatched: 14. The germline V gene encodes CDR1 MGHRA and CDR2 YSYEKL. DNA of the CDR3: TGCGCCAGCAGCCTTGCACCGGGACAGGAAAAAATCACAGATACGCAGTATTTT. Protein: CASSLAPGQEKITDTQYF.

This CDR3 reads CASSPYHNEQFF. Here the CDR3 DNA reads TGTGCCAGCAGCCCGTACCACAATGAGCAGTTCTTC. J is TRBJ2-1 and V is TRBV11-2; D unresolved. Trimming removed 5 bases from V and 5 bases from J, with 7 bases in between. There are 12 residues in the CDR3. Germline loops: CDR1 SGHAT, CDR2 FQNNGV.